The source of this T cell receptor (beta chain) is a study of blood T cell repertoires in COVID-19. Source study methods: Amplified reference gene primers provided the basis for estimating nucleated cell counts. Profiling relied on immunoSEQ multiplex PCR, and the TCRdb table lists in-frame clones only, not all of them. V and J calls and clone size come straight from that table; D and trimming were deduced from the DNA. The top ten clones hold 8.5% to 14% of a sample with 250,000 to 300,000 clones, over 85% of them seen once. The CDR3 is 16 amino acids. The germline V gene has CDR1 MGHRA and CDR2 YSYEKL. The ends lost 0 bases at V and 5 bases at J; junction bases unmatched: 9.

Sequences were obtained from peripheral blood. This receptor was obtained from a woman aged 25-40 years with COVID-19, enrolled during active disease. The chain joins TRBV4-1 to TRBJ2-5; 7 nucleotides align to TRBD2. The CDR3 here is CASSQDSTSFQETQYF. CDR3 DNA: TGCGCCAGCAGCCAAGATTCGACTAGCTTTCAGGAGACCCAGTACTTC.